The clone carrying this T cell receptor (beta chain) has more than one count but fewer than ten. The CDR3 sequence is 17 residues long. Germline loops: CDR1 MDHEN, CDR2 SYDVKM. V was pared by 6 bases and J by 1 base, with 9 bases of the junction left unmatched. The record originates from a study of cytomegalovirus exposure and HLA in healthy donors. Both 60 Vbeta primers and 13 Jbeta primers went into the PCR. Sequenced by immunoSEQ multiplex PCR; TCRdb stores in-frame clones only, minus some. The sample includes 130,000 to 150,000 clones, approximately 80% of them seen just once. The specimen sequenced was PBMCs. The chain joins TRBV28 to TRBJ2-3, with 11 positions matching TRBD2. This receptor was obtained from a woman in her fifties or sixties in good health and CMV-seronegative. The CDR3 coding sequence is TGTGCCAGCAGCCCAACACTAGCGGGGGCCGGCACAGATACGCAGTATTTT. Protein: CASSPTLAGAGTDTQYF.